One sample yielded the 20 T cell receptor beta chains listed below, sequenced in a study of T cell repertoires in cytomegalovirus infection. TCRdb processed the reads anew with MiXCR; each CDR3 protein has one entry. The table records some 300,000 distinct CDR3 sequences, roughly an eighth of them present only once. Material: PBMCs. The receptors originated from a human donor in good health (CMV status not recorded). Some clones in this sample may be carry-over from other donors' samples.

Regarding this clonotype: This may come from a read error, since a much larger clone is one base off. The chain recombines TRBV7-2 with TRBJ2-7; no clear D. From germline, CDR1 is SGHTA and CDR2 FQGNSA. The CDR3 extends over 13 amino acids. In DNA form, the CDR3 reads TGTGCCAGTGAAGTCGAGACGCCCTACGAGCGGTACTTC. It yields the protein CASEVETPYERYF.

The CDR3 loop is CSARGQVATGELFF. CDR3 coding DNA: TGCAGTGCTAGGGGACAGGTAGCGACCGGGGAGCTGTTTTTT. J is TRBJ2-2 and V is TRBV20-1, with TRBD1 identical over 8 bases. In germline, CDR1 is DFQATT, CDR2 SNEGSKA (reference sequence). This CDR3 is 14 amino acids long. V trimming: 3 bases; J trimming: 5 bases; junction bases outside the gene matches: 5.

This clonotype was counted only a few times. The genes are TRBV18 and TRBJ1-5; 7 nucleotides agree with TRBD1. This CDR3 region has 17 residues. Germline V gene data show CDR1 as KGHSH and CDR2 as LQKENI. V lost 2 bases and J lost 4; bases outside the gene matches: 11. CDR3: CASSPSAGGTVNQPQHF. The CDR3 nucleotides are TGTGCCAGCTCACCAAGCGCGGGGGGGACAGTGAATCAGCCCCAGCATTTT.

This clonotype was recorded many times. The CDR3, as DNA: TGTGCCAGCAGCTTAGCGGGGAGGGGCAGGAACACTGAAGCTTTCTTT. Protein product: CASSLAGRGRNTEAFF. The chain employs TRBV7-9 and TRBJ1-1, with D possibly being TRBD1 (5 bases). The CDR3 length is 16 residues. V lost 0 bases and J 1 base, leaving 12 bases between the germline ends. Germline values: CDR1 SEHNR, CDR2 FQNEAQ (reference sequence).

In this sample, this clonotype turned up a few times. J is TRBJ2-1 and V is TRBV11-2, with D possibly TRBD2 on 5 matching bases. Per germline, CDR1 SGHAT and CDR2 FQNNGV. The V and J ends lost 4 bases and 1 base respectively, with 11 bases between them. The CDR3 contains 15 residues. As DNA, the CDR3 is TGTGCCAGCAGCTCATCAAGCGGTTCCTACAATGAGCAGTTCTTC. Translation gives CASSSSSGSYNEQFF.

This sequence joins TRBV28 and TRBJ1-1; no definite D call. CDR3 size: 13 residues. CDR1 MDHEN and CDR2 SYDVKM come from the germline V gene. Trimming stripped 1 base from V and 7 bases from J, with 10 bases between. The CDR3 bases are TGTGCCAGCAGTTTATCGTCGCCTATTGAAGCTTTCTTT. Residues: CASSLSSPIEAFF. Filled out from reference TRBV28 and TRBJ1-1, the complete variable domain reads DVKVTQSSRYLVKRTGEKVFLECVQDMDHENMFWYRQDPGLGLRLIYFSYDVKMKEKGDIPEGYSVSREKKERFSLILESASTNQTSMYLCASSLSSPIEAFFGQGTRLTVV.

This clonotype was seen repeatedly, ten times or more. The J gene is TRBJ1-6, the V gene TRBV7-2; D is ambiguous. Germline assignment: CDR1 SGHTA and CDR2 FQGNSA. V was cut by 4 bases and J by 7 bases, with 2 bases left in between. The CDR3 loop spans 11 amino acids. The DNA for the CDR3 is TGTGCCAGCAGCTCAAATTCACCCCTCCACTTT. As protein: CASSSNSPLHF.

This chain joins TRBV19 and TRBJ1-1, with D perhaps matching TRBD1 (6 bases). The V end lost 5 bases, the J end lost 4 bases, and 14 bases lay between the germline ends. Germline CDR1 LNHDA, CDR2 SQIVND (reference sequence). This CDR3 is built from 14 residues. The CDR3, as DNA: TGTGCCAGTAGTTCTACAGGGAAAGGCACTGAAGCTTTCTTT. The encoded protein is CASSSTGKGTEAFF. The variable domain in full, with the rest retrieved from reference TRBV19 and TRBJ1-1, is DGGITQSPKYLFRKEGQNVTLSCEQNLNHDAMYWYRQDPGQGLRLIYYSQIVNDFQKGDIAEGYSVSREKKESFPLTVTSAQKNPTAFYLCASSSTGKGTEAFFGQGTRLTVV.

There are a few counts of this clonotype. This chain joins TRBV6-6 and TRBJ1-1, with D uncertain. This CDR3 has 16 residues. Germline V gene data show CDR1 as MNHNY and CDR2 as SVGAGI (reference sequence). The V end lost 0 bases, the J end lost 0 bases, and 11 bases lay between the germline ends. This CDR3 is CASSYSAKGMNTEAFF. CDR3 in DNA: TGTGCCAGCAGTTACTCAGCTAAGGGAATGAACACTGAAGCTTTCTTT.

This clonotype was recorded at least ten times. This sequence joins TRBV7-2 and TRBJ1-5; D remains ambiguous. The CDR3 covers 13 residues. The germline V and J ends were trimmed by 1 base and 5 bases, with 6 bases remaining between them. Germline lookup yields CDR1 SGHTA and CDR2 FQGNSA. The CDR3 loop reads CASSLDTYQPQHF. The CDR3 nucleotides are TGTGCCAGCAGCTTAGATACATATCAGCCCCAGCATTTT.

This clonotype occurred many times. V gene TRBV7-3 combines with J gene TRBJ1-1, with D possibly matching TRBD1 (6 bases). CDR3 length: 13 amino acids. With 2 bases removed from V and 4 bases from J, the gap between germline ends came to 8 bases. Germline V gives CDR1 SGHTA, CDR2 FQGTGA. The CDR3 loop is CASSLLTGTEAFF. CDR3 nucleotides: TGTGCCAGCAGCTTACTGACAGGCACTGAAGCTTTCTTT.

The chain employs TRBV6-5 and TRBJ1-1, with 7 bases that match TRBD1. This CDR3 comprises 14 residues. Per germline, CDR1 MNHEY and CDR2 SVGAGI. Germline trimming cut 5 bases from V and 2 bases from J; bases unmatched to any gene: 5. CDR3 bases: TGTGCCAGCAGTCGCCGGGACAGAAACACTGAAGCTTTCTTT. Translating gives CASSRRDRNTEAFF.

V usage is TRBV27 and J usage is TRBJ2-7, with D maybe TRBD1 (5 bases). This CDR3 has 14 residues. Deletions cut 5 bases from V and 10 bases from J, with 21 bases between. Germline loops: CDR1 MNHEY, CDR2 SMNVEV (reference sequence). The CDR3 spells CASSLTGSQGVQYF. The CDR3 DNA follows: TGTGCCAGCAGTCTCACAGGTTCCCAAGGGGTCCAGTACTTC.

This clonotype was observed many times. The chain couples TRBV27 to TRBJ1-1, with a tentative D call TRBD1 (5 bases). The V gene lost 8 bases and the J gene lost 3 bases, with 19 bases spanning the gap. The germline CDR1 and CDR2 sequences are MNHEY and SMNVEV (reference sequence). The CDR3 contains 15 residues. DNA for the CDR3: TGTGCCAGCCATGAAGTCGATGTGGGGCACACTGAAGCTTTCTTT. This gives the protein CASHEVDVGHTEAFF.

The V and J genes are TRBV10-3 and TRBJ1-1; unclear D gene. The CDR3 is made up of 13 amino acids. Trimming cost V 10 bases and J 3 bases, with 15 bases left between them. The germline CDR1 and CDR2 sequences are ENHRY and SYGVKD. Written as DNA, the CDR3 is TGTGCCAGCCGATACTACGGGGACACTGAAGCTTTCTTT. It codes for CASRYYGDTEAFF.

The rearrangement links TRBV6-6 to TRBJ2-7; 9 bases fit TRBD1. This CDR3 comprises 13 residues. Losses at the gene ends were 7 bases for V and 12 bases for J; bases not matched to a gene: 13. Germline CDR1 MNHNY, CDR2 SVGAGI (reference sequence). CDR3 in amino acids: CASTRPGTGMAYF. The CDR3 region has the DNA TGTGCCAGCACCCGTCCCGGGACAGGGATGGCGTACTTC.

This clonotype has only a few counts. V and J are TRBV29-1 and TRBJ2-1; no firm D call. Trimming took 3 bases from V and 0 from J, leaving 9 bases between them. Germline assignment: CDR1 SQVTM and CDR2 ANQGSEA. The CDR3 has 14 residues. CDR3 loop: CSVEVGSSYNEQFF. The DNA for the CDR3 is TGCAGCGTTGAGGTGGGTAGCTCCTACAATGAGCAGTTCTTC.

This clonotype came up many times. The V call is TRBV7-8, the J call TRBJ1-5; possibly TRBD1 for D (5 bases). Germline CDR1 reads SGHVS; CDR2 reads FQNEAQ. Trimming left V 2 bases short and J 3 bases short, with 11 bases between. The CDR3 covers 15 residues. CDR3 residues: CASSLPTELNQPQHF. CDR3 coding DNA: TGTGCCAGCAGCTTACCGACAGAACTCAATCAGCCCCAGCATTTT.

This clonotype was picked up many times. In DNA form, the CDR3 reads TGTGCCAGCAGCCCCTGGGAACCAAACTATGGCTACACCTTC. Its translation is CASSPWEPNYGYTF. This chain connects TRBV7-9 to TRBJ1-2; the D is unclear. Per germline, CDR1 SEHNR and CDR2 FQNEAQ (reference sequence). This CDR3 contains 14 residues. Deletions cut 5 bases from V and 2 bases from J, with 12 bases between.

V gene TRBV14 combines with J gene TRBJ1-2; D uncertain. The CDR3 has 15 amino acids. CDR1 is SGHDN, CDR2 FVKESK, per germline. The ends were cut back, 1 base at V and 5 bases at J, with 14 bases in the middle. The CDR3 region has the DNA TGTGCCAGCAGCCAAGTAGTGCACGATACGTATGGCTACACCTTC. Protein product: CASSQVVHDTYGYTF.